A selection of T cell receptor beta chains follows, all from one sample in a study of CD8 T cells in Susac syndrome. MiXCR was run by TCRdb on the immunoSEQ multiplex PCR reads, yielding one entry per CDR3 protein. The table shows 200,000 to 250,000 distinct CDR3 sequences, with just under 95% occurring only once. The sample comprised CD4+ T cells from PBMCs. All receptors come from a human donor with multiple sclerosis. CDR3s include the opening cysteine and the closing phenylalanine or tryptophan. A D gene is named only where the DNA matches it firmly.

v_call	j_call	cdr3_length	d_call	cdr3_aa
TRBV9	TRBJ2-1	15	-	CASSVFGDSYNEQFF
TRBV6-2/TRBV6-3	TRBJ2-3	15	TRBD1	CASSSRDRVPDTQYF
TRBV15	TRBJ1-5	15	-	CATSRERSLNQPQHF
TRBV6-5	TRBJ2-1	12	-	CASTGILGEQFF
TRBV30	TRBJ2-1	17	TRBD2	CAWSEVGWGGRGNEQFF
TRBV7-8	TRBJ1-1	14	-	CASSSGLLNTEAFF
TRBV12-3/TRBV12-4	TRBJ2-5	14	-	CASSPSGVQETQYF
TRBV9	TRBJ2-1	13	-	CASSELPRDKQFF
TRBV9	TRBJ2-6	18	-	CASSPRVTTGSGANVLTF
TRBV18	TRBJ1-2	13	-	CASSPPINYGYTF
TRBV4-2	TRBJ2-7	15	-	CASSQGDIRAYEQYF
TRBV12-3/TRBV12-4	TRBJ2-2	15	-	CASSLRGSDTGELFF
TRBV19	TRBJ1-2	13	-	CASSIAGDYGYTF
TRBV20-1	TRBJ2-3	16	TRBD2	CSARPGTSGLTDTQYF
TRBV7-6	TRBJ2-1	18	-	CASSPGRLMRGSYNEQFF
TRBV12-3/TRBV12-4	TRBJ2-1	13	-	CASSQDSDNEQFF
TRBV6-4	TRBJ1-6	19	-	CASSEVPGGARANASPLHF
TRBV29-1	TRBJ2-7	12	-	CSVERGPYEQYF
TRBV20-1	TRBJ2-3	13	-	CSAPADTTDTQYF
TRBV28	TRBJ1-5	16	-	CASTTLGAPYFGSQHF
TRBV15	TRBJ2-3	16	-	CATSSDTGTSTDTQYF
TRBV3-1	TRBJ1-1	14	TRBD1	CASSHGQGSTEAFF
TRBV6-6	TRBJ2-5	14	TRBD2	CASRPSGGLETQYF
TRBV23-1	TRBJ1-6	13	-	CASSQSFNSPLHF
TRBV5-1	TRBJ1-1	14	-	CASTALGENTEAFF
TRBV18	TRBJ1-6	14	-	CASSPSQNESPLHF
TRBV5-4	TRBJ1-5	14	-	CASSLQGNNQPQHF
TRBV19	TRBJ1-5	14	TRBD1	CASSMGQGIQPQHF
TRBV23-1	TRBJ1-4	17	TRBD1	CASSRGRQFSTNEKLFF